Given below is one T cell receptor beta chain in context. Its antigen is still unknown. There are 17 residues in the CDR3. Per germline, CDR1 LNHNV and CDR2 YYDKDF (reference sequence). J lost 7 bases, V lost 0 bases, and 12 bases had no gene match. Method: immunoSEQ multiplex PCR; TCRdb's copy keeps in-frame clones and lacks some. The sample has approximately 73,000 clones, around four fifths seen once. The data were obtained in a study of T cell responses to AZD1222 COVID-19 vaccine. Study-wide findings and caveats: Following two doses of AZD1222, Spike-specific TCR breadth and depth rose. Repertoire sampling happened only post peak T cell response. Baseline testing showed seropositivity in only five to seven AZD1222 recipients.

Sequencing was performed on peripheral blood, taken on day 0 of AZD1222 vaccination. The TCR originated in an adult in good health. J is TRBJ2-7 and V is TRBV15; TRBD2 aligns across 10 bases. CDR3 in amino acids: CATSRDRFGAGGREQYF. The CDR3 region has the DNA TGTGCCACCAGCAGAGATCGGTTCGGAGCGGGAGGGCGGGAGCAGTACTTC.